The sequence of this T cell receptor (beta chain) was determined in a study of post-analysis software for immune sequencing data. Study conclusions and caveats: Elevated frequency relative to controls characterized 4 or 5 TRBV segments in patients, TRBV5-6, TRBV5-1 and TRBV20-1 among them.

Prepared libraries of TCR beta cDNA carried unique molecular identifiers. About 500,000 cDNA molecules came from about 1 to 10 million T cells. Each CDR3 protein is one row after TCRdb ran MiXCR on the PCR reads. The data show around 700,000 distinct CDR3 sequences, over 45% seen once. Deletions cut 0 bases from V and 3 bases from J, with 8 bases between. The CDR3 extends over 14 amino acids. Germline V gene lookup returns CDR1 PRHDT and CDR2 FYEKMQ (reference sequence). Details on this clonotype: Its antigen is currently unknown.

What was sequenced was blood. The chain recombines TRBV13 with TRBJ1-1; D remains unclear. The sequence came from a girl aged 2-9 years with multiple sclerosis. CDR3 coding DNA: TGTGCCAGCAGCTTAGGGACTTACTACACTGAAGCTTTCTTT. Encoded protein: CASSLGTYYTEAFF.